This T cell receptor (beta chain) was profiled in a study of beta chain features in type 1 diabetes. Broader study findings: A moderate, significant TCRB CDR3 shortening appeared in type 1 diabetes across four CD4+ subsets.

This clone has more than one count but fewer than ten. What it binds is not known. Expressed TCRB transcripts got sequenced, as all isolated RNA was reverse transcribed. Sequenced by immunoSEQ multiplex PCR; TCRdb stores in-frame clones only, minus some. This table has 600,000 to 700,000 clones, 13% appearing once. Trimming pared 4 bases from V and 1 base from J, leaving 17 bases between. CDR1 is SGHDN and CDR2 is FVKESK in the germline V gene. CDR3 length: 16 amino acids. The chain links TRBV14 to TRBJ2-7; D is ambiguous. The source material was naive CD4+ T cells from blood. The source is a man younger than 30 with type 1 diabetes. CDR3 sequence: CASSPSPGLGSYEQYF. The CDR3 DNA sequence: TGTGCCAGCAGCCCATCGCCCGGGTTGGGGTCCTACGAGCAGTACTTC.